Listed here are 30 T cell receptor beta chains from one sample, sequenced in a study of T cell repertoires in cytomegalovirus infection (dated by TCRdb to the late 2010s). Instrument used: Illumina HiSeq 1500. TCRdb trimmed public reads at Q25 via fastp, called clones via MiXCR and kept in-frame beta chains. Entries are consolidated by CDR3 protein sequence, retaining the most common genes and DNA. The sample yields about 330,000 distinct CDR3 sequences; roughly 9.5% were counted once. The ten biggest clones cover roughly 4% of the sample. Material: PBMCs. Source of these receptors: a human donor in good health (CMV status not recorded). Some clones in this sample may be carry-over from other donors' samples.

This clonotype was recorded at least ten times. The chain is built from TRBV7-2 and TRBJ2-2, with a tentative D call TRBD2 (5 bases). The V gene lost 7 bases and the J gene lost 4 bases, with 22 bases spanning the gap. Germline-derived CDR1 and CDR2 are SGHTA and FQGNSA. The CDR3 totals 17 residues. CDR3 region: CASNHGREGPGTGELFF. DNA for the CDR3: TGTGCCAGCAACCATGGACGGGAAGGGCCTGGCACCGGGGAGCTGTTTTTT.

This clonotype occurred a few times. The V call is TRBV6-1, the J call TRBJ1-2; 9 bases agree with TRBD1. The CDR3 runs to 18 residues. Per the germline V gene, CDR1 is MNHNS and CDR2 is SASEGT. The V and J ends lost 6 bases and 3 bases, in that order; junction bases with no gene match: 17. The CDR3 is CASRTPGQGRSGDYGYTF. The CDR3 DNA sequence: TGTGCCAGCAGGACTCCGGGACAGGGACGTTCGGGGGACTATGGCTACACCTTC.

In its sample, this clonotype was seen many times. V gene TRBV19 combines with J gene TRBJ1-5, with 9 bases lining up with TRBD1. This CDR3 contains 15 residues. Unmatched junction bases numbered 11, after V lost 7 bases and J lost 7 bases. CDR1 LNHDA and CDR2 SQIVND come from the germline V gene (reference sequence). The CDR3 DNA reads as TGTGCCAGTACTACCGCCGGGACAGGGAGGCAGCCCCAGCATTTT. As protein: CASTTAGTGRQPQHF.

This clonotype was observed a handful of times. As DNA, the CDR3 is TGTGCCAGCAGTAGCGGGATCGAGCAGTACTTC. Its protein is CASSSGIEQYF. The V gene is TRBV6-2 or TRBV6-3, the J gene TRBJ2-7; 7 bases map to TRBD2. V trimming: 5 bases; J trimming: 6 bases; junction bases outside the gene matches: 1. The germline V gene encodes CDR1 MNHEY and CDR2 SVGEGT. The CDR3 extends over 11 amino acids.

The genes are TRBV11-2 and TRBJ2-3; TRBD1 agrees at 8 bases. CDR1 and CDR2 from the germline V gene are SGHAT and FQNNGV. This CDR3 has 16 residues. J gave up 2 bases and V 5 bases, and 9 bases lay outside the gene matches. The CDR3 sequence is CASSLRRQGATDTQYF. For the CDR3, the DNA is TGTGCCAGCAGCCTTAGAAGGCAGGGGGCCACAGATACGCAGTATTTT.

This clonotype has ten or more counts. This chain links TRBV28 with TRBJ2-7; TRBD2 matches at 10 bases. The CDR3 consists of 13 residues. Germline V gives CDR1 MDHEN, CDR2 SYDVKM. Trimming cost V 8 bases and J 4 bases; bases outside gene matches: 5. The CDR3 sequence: CASVAGGVYEQYF. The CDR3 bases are TGTGCCAGCGTAGCGGGAGGTGTGTACGAGCAGTACTTC.

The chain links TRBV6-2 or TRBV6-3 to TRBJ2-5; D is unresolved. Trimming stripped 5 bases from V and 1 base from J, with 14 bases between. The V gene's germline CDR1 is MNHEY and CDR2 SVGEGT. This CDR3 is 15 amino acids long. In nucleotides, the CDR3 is TGTGCCAGCAGTCAGCCGAGACACCTCCAAGAGACCCAGTACTTC. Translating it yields CASSQPRHLQETQYF.

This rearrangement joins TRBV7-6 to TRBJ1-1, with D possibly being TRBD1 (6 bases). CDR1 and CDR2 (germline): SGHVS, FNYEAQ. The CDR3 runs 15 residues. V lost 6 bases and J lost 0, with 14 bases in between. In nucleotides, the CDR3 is TGTGCCAGCAGACCCTCCCCAGGGGTGAACACTGAAGCTTTCTTT. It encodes CASRPSPGVNTEAFF.

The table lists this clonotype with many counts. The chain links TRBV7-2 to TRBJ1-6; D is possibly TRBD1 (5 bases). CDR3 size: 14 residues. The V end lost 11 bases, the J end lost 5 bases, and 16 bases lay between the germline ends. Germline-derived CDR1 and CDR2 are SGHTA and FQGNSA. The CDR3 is CAVRGTLNNSPLHF. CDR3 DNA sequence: TGTGCCGTCCGGGGCACTCTCAATAATTCACCCCTCCACTTT.

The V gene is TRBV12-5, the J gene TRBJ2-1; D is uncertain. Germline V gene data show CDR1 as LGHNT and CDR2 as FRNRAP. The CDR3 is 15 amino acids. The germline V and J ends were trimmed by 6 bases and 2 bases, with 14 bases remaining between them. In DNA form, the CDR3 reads TGTGCTAGTGGCTCTCGACTTTTCCCCTACAATGAGCAGTTCTTC. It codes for CASGSRLFPYNEQFF.

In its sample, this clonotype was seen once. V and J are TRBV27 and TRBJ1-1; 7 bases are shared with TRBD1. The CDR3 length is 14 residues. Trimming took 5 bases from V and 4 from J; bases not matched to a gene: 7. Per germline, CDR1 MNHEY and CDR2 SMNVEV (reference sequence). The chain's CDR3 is CASSRQGFGTEAFF. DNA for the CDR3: TGTGCCAGCAGTCGACAGGGTTTCGGCACTGAAGCTTTCTTT.

CDR3 nucleotide sequence: TGTGCCAGCAGTTCCCGGGACACCGAGGGGTATGGCTACACCTTC. It yields the protein CASSSRDTEGYGYTF. This sequence joins TRBV12-3 or TRBV12-4 and TRBJ1-2; D possibly corresponds to TRBD1 (6 bases). V was pared by 4 bases and J by 5 bases, with 17 bases between. This CDR3 spans 15 amino acids.

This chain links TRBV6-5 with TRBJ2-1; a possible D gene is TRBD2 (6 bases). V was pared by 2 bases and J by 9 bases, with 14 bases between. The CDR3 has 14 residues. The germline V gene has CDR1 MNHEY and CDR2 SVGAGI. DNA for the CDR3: TGTGCCAGCAGTTACGGCGGGGATGTCGCTGAGCAGTTCTTC. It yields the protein CASSYGGDVAEQFF.

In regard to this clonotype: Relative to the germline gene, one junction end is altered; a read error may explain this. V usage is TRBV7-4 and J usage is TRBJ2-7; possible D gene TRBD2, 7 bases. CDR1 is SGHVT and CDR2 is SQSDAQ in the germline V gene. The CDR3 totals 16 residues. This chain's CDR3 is CASSLDGGGLFYKQYF. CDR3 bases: TGTGCCAGCTCCCTAGATGGGGGGGGGCTTTTCTACAAGCAGTACTTC.

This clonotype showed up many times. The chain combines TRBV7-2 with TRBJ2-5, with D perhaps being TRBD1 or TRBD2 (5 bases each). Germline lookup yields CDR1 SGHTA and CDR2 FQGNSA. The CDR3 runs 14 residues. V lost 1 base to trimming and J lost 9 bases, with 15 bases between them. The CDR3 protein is CASSLEGTLGAQYF. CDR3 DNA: TGTGCCAGCAGCTTAGAGGGGACCCTTGGGGCCCAGTACTTC.

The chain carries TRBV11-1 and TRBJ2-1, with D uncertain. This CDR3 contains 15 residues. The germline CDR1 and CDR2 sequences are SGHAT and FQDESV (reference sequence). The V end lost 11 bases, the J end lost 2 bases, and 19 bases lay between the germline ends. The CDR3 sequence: CASRASRLAYNEQFF. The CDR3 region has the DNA TGTGCCTCAAGGGCCAGTCGGCTCGCCTACAATGAGCAGTTCTTC.

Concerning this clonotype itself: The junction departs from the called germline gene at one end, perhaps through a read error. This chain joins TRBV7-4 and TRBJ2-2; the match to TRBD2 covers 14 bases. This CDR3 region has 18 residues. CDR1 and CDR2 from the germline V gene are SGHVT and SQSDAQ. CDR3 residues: CASRYGTSGGLNTGELLF. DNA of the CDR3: TGTGCCAGCAGATACGGGACTAGCGGGGGCTTGAACACCGGGGAGCTGCTTTTT.

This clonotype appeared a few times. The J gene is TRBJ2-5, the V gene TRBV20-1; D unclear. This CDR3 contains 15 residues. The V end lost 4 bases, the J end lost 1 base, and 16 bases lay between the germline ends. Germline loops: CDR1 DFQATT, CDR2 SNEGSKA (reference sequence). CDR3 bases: TGCAGTGCTACCACAGATTCGTTTACCCAAGAGACCCAGTACTTC. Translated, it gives CSATTDSFTQETQYF.

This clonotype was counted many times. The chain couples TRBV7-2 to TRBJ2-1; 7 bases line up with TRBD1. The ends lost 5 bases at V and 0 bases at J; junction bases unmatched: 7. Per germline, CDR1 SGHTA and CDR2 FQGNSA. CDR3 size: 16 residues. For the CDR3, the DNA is TGTGCCAGCAGCAAGGGACAGTGGAGCTCCTACAATGAGCAGTTCTTC. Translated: CASSKGQWSSYNEQFF.

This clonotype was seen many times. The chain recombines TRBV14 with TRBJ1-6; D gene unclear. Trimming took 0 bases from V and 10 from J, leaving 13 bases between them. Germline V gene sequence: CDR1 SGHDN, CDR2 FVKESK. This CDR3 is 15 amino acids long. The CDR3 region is CASSQDPPGRSPLHF. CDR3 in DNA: TGTGCCAGCAGCCAAGATCCGCCTGGGCGATCACCCCTCCACTTT.

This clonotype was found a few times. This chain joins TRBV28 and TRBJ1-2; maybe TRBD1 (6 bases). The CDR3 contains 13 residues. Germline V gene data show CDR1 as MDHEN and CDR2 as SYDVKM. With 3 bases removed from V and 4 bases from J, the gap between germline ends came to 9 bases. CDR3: CASSLGAAYGYTF. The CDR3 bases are TGTGCCAGCAGTTTGGGGGCAGCCTATGGCTACACCTTC.

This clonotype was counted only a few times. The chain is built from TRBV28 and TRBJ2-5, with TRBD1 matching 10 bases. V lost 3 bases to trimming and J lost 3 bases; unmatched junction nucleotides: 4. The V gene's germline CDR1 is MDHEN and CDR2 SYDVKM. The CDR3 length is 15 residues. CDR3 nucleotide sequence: TGTGCCAGCAGTTTCTCCGGACAGGGGGAAGAGACCCAGTACTTC. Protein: CASSFSGQGEETQYF. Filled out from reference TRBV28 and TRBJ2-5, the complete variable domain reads DVKVTQSSRYLVKRTGEKVFLECVQDMDHENMFWYRQDPGLGLRLIYFSYDVKMKEKGDIPEGYSVSREKKERFSLILESASTNQTSMYLCASSFSGQGEETQYFGPGTRLLVL.

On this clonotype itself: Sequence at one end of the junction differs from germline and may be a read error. Written as DNA, the CDR3 is TGTGCCAGTAGTCCCCCTCTGTCGAGCTCCTACAATGAGCGGTTCTTC. This encodes CASSPPLSSSYNERFF. The V call is TRBV19, the J call TRBJ2-1; D uncertain. CDR3 length: 16 residues. Germline V CDR1 and CDR2: LNHDA, SQIVND (reference sequence).

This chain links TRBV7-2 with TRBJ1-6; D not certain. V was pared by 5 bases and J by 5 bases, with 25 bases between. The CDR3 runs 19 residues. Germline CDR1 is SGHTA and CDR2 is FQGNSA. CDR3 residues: CASSERPGLKRVNNSPLHF. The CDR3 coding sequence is TGTGCCAGCAGCGAGAGACCGGGTCTGAAAAGGGTTAATAATTCACCCCTCCACTTT.

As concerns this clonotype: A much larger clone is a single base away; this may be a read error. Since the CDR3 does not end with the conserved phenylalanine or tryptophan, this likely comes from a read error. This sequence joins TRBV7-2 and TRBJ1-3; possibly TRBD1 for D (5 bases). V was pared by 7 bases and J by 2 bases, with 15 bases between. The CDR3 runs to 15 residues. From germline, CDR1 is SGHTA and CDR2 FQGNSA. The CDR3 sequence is CASTEWGVTGNTIYS. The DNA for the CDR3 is TGTGCCAGCACCGAATGGGGGGTAACTGGAAACACCATATATTCT.

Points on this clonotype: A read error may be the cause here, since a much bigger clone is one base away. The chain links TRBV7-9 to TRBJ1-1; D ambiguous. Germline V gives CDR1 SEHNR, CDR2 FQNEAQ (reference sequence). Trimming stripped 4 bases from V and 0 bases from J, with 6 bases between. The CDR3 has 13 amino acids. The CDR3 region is CASSSSMNTEAFF. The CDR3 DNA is TGTGCCAGCAGCTCTAGCATGAACACTGAAGCTTTCTTT.

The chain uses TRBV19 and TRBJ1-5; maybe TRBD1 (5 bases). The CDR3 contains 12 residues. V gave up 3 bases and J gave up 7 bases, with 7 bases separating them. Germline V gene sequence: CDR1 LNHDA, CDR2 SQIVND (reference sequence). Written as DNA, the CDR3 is TGTGCCAGTAGTATGTGGGGGCAGCCCCAGCATTTT. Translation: CASSMWGQPQHF.

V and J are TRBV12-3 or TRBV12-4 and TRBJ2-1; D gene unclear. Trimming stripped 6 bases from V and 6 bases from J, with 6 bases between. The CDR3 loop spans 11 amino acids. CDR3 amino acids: CASRSSNEQFF. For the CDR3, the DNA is TGTGCCAGCAGGTCTTCCAATGAGCAGTTCTTC.

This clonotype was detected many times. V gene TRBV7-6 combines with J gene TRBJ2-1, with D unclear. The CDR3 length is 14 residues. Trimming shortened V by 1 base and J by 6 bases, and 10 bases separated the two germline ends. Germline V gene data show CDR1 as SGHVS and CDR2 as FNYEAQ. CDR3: CASSLDGTRNEQFF. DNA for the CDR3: TGTGCCAGCAGCTTAGACGGAACGCGCAATGAGCAGTTCTTC.

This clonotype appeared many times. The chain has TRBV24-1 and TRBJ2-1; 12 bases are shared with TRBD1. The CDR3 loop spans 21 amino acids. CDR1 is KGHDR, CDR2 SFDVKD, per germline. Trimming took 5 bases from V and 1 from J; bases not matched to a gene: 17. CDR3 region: CATSGAPGTGGPVNSYNEQFF. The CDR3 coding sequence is TGTGCCACCAGTGGCGCGCCCGGGACAGGGGGCCCCGTGAATTCCTACAATGAGCAGTTCTTC.